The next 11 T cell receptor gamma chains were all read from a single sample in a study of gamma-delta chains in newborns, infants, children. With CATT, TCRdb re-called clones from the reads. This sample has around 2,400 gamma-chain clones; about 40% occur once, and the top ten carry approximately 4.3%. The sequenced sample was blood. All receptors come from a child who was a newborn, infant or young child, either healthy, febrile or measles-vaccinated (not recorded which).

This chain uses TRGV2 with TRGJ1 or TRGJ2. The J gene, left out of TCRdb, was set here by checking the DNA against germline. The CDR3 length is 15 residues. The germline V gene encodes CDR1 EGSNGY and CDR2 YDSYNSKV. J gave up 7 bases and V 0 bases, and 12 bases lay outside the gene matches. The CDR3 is CATWDGGGVKYKKLF. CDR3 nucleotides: TGTGCCACCTGGGACGGGGGAGGAGTAAAATATAAGAAACTCTTT.

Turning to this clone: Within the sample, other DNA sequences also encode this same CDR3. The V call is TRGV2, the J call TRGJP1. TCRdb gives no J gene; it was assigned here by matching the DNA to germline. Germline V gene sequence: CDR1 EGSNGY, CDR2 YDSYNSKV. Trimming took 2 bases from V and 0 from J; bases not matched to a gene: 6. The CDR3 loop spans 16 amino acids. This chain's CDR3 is CATWDEQHTTGWFKIF. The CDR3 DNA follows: TGTGCCACCTGGGACGAACAACATACCACTGGTTGGTTCAAGATATTT.

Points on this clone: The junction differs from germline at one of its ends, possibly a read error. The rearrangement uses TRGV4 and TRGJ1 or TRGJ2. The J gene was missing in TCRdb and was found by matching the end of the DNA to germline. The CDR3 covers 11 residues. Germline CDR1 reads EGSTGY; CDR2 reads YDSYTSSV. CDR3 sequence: CATGDGRGKLF. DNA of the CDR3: TGTGCCACCGGGGATGGGCGGGGGAAACTCTTT.

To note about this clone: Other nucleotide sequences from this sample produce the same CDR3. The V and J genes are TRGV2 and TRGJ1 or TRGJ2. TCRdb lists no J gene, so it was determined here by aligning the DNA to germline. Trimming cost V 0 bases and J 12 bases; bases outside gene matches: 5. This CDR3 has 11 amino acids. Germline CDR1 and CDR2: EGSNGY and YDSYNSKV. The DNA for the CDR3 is TGTGCCACCTGGGACGGGCGATGGAAACTCTTT. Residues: CATWDGRWKLF.

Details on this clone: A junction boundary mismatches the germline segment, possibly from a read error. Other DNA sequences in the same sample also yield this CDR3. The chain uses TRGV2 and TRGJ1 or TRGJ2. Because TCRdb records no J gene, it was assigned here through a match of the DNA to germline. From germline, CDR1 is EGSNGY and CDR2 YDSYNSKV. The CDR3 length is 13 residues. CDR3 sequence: CATWDRLYYKKLF. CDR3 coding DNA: TGCGCCACCTGGGACCGGCTTTATTATAAGAAACTCTTT.

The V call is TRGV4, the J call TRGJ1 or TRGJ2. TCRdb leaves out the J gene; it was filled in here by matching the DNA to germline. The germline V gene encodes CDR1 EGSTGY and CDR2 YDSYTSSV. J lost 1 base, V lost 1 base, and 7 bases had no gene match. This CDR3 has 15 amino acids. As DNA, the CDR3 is TGTGCCACCTGGGATGGTCGGGCCAATTATTATAAGAAACTCTTT. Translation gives CATWDGRANYYKKLF.

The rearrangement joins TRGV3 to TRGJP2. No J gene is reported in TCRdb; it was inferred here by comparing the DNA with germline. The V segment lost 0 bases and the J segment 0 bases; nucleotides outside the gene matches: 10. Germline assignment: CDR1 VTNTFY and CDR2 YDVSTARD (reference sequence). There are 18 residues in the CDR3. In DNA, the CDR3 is TGTGCCACCTGGGACAGGGGGGTTTTATATAGTAGTGATTGGATCAAGACGTTT. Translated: CATWDRGVLYSSDWIKTF.

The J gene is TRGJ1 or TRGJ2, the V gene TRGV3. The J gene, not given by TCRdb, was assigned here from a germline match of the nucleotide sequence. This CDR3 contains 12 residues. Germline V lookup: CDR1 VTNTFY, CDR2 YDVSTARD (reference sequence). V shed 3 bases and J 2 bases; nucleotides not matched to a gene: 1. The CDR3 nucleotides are TGTGCCACCTGGGACTATTATTATAAGAAACTCTTT. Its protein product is CATWDYYYKKLF.

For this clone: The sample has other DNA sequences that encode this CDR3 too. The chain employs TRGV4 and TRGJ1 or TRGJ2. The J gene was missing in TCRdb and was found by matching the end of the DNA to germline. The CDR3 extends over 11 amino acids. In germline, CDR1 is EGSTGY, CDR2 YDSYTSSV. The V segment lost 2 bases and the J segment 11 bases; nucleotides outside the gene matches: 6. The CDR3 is CATWDVGEKLF. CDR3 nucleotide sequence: TGTGCCACCTGGGATGTTGGCGAGAAACTCTTT.

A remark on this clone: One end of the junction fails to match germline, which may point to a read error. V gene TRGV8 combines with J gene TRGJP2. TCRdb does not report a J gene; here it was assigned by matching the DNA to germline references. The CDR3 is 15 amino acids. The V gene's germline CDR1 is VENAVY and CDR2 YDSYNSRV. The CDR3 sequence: CATWDRGSSDWVKTF. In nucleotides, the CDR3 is TGTGCCACCTGGGATAGAGGTAGTAGTGATTGGGTCAAGACGTTT.

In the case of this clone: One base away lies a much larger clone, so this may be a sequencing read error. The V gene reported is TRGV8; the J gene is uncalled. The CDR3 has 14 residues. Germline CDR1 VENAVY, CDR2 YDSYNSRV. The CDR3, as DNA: TGTGCCACCTGGGATAGGGGTGGTGATTGGATCGAGACGTTT. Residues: CATWDRGGDWIETF.